A single sample is the source of the 27 T cell receptor beta chains below, sequenced in a study of cytomegalovirus exposure and HLA in healthy donors. PCR was performed using 60 Vbeta and 13 Jbeta primers. Sequenced by immunoSEQ multiplex PCR; TCRdb stores in-frame clones only, minus some. The table shows fewer than 250,000 clones, with around 76% occurring only once. Source material: PBMCs. These receptors were collected from a man aged 40-50 years in good health and CMV-seropositive.

The CDR3 bases are TGCGCCAGCAGACCCGAGCTAGCGGGAGGGAATGATGAGCAGTTCTTC. Residues: CASRPELAGGNDEQFF. V usage is TRBV5-1 and J usage is TRBJ2-1, with TRBD2 identical over 12 bases. The germline V gene has CDR1 SGHRS and CDR2 YFSETQ. Trimming cost V 5 bases and J 8 bases; bases outside gene matches: 11. The length of the CDR3 is 16 residues.

In the case of this clone: Other DNA sequences in this specimen translate into the identical CDR3. The chain links TRBV7-9 to TRBJ2-5; D gene ambiguous. The CDR3 has 13 residues. V was pared by 1 base and J by 3 bases, with 6 bases between. Looked up from germline, CDR1 is SEHNR and CDR2 is FQNEAQ (reference sequence). The CDR3 DNA sequence: TGTGCCAGCAGCTTAGTGGCTGAAGAGACCCAGTACTTC. It translates to CASSLVAEETQYF.

The V call is TRBV9, the J call TRBJ2-3; 7 nucleotides align to TRBD2. Germline values: CDR1 SGDLS, CDR2 YYNGEE. Trimming took 3 bases from V and 2 from J; bases not matched to a gene: 3. The CDR3 is 14 amino acids. Written as DNA, the CDR3 is TGTGCCAGCAGCGCCGGGGGGATCACAGATACGCAGTATTTT. Translating gives CASSAGGITDTQYF.

For the CDR3, the DNA is TGTGCCAGCAGTCTCGGACAGGGTGGGTCCTACGAGCAGTACTTC. This gives the protein CASSLGQGGSYEQYF. J is TRBJ2-7 and V is TRBV6-5; 8 bases match TRBD1. V dropped 5 bases and J dropped 1; count of bases not matched to a gene: 7. The length of the CDR3 is 15 residues. Germline V gene lookup returns CDR1 MNHEY and CDR2 SVGAGI.

This clone was counted once. This chain connects TRBV7-3 to TRBJ1-1; tentative D call: TRBD1 (5 bases). The CDR3 loop spans 14 amino acids. The germline V gene encodes CDR1 SGHTA and CDR2 FQGTGA. V shed 0 bases and J shed 4 bases, with 9 bases lying between them. CDR3 bases: TGTGCCAGCAGCTTAACACCGGGGGTCACTGAAGCTTTCTTT. Its protein is CASSLTPGVTEAFF.

This clone was counted a few times. The genes are TRBV5-4 and TRBJ2-1; weak D call: TRBD2 (7 bases). Trimming cost V 4 bases and J 6 bases, with 17 bases left between them. Per the germline V gene, CDR1 is SGHNT and CDR2 is YYREEE (reference sequence). This CDR3 has 15 amino acids. CDR3 DNA: TGTGCCAGCAGCGGGCGGGGGCTAGCTTTCAATGAGCAGTTCTTC. Amino acid sequence: CASSGRGLAFNEQFF.

The chain links TRBV10-1 to TRBJ1-1, with D hard to call. From germline, CDR1 is WNHNN and CDR2 SYGVQD (reference sequence). The V end was cut by 6 bases, the J end by 0 bases, with 8 bases between. The CDR3 length is 13 residues. The CDR3 loop is CASRISMNTEAFF. The CDR3 DNA sequence: TGCGCCAGCAGAATTTCTATGAACACTGAAGCTTTCTTT.

The rearrangement uses TRBV5-1 and TRBJ2-1, with a possible D match to TRBD2 (6 bases). Germline CDR1 reads SGHRS; CDR2 reads YFSETQ. This CDR3 contains 17 residues. The V and J ends lost 0 bases and 3 bases respectively, with 16 bases between them. CDR3 sequence reads: CASSLARGRRGYNEQFF. The CDR3 DNA sequence: TGCGCCAGCAGCTTGGCCCGGGGGAGGCGGGGCTACAATGAGCAGTTCTTC.

The chain has TRBV5-1 and TRBJ1-3, with 8 positions matching TRBD1. Germline V gene sequence: CDR1 SGHRS, CDR2 YFSETQ. Germline trimming cut 3 bases from V and 0 bases from J; bases unmatched to any gene: 8. The CDR3 loop spans 17 amino acids. CDR3 loop: CASSSSDRGSSGNTIYF. In DNA form, the CDR3 reads TGCGCCAGCAGCTCATCCGACAGGGGAAGCTCTGGAAACACCATATATTTT.

The rearrangement links TRBV4-2 to TRBJ2-1; 14 nucleotides match TRBD2. The V segment lost 0 bases and the J segment 10 bases; nucleotides outside the gene matches: 5. The CDR3 spans 16 residues. Germline assignment: CDR1 LGHNA and CDR2 YNFKEQ. The CDR3 reads CASSQEGLAGDWEQFF. The CDR3 nucleotides read TGTGCCAGCAGCCAAGAGGGACTAGCGGGAGATTGGGAGCAGTTCTTC.

The chain links TRBV5-5 to TRBJ1-1; TRBD1 matches at 9 bases. Unmatched junction bases numbered 8, after V lost 1 base and J lost 10 bases. Germline CDR1 and CDR2: SGHKS and YYEKEE (reference sequence). The CDR3 covers 14 residues. This chain's CDR3 is CASSLLITQGAAFF. In DNA form, the CDR3 reads TGTGCCAGCAGCTTGTTGATCACACAGGGGGCAGCTTTCTTT.

The sample holds a few counts of this clone. The CDR3 nucleotides are TGTGCCAGCAGCAAAGTTGGACAGGGGCGGAACACTGAAGCTTTCTTT. Its translation is CASSKVGQGRNTEAFF. The chain carries TRBV21-1 and TRBJ1-1; TRBD1 reflects the table's D call only, with no check against the DNA. TRBV21-1 has pseudogene status. The CDR3 consists of 16 residues.

This clone was seen more than once but under ten times. The rearrangement uses TRBV19 and TRBJ1-1; 7 bases match TRBD1. V trimming: 5 bases; J trimming: 5 bases; junction bases outside the gene matches: 5. CDR1 LNHDA and CDR2 SQIVND come from the germline V gene (reference sequence). This CDR3 has 13 residues. The CDR3 bases are TGTGCCAGTAGTCAGGGGGGAGATACTGAAGCTTTCTTT. This translates into CASSQGGDTEAFF.

The chain couples TRBV7-3 to TRBJ2-1; D might be TRBD1 (6 bases). Germline CDR1 SGHTA, CDR2 FQGTGA. The CDR3 covers 15 residues. V lost 5 bases and J 7 bases, leaving 18 bases between the germline ends. The CDR3 DNA reads TGTGCCAGCAGCCAAACCGGGACAAGAGTAAATGAGCAGTTCTTC. Protein: CASSQTGTRVNEQFF.

V and J are TRBV19 and TRBJ2-2; D gene ambiguous. Germline lookup yields CDR1 LNHDA and CDR2 SQIVND (reference sequence). This CDR3 has 16 residues. The V end was cut by 3 bases, the J end by 4 bases, with 15 bases between. CDR3 sequence reads: CASSIVRPGRTGELFF. CDR3 DNA: TGTGCCAGTAGTATCGTTCGACCAGGTCGCACCGGGGAGCTGTTTTTT.

J is TRBJ1-3 and V is TRBV7-9; 7 nucleotides agree with TRBD1. The V gene's germline CDR1 is SEHNR and CDR2 FQNEAQ (reference sequence). The trim removed 2 bases at V and 0 bases at J, leaving 10 bases unmatched. This CDR3 spans 18 amino acids. The CDR3 here is CASSLLQSRDSSGNTIYF. In DNA, the CDR3 is TGTGCCAGCAGCTTATTACAGAGTCGGGACAGCTCTGGAAACACCATATATTTT.

The V gene is TRBV5-1, the J gene TRBJ1-1; D is uncertain. Germline V gene sequence: CDR1 SGHRS, CDR2 YFSETQ. The germline V and J ends were trimmed by 0 bases and 0 bases, with 6 bases remaining between them. The CDR3 has 14 residues. The CDR3 protein is CASSLGEMNTEAFF. The CDR3 region has the DNA TGCGCCAGCAGCTTGGGAGAAATGAACACTGAAGCTTTCTTT.

V is TRBV7-8 and J is TRBJ1-5; 11 nucleotides line up with TRBD1. V was pared by 6 bases and J by 2 bases, with 3 bases of the junction left unmatched. This CDR3 comprises 15 residues. Germline loops: CDR1 SGHVS, CDR2 FQNEAQ. The CDR3 is CASRRTGGGNQPQHF. The CDR3 coding sequence is TGTGCCAGCAGACGGACAGGGGGCGGCAATCAGCCCCAGCATTTT. The complete variable domain, with remaining parts taken from reference TRBV7-8 and TRBJ1-5, reads GAGVSQSPRYKVAKRGQDVALRCDPISGHVSLFWYQQALGQGPEFLTYFQNEAQLDKSGLPSDRFFAERPEGSVSTLKIQRTQQEDSAVYLCASRRTGGGNQPQHFGDGTRLSIL.

The chain uses TRBV7-6 and TRBJ2-7, with 11 bases matching TRBD2. V shed 5 bases and J 1 base; nucleotides not matched to a gene: 1. Germline CDR1 is SGHVS and CDR2 is FNYEAQ. This CDR3 is 14 amino acids long. The CDR3 region has the DNA TGTGCCAGCAGCCGGACTAGCGGGTCCTACGAGCAGTACTTC. Translating gives CASSRTSGSYEQYF.

V usage is TRBV4-1 and J usage is TRBJ2-1; no clear D gene. The V and J ends lost 1 base and 8 bases respectively, with 12 bases between them. The germline V gene encodes CDR1 MGHRA and CDR2 YSYEKL. This CDR3 is 14 amino acids long. The CDR3 reads CASSQVIIRDEQFF. The DNA for the CDR3 is TGCGCCAGCAGCCAAGTTATAATACGGGATGAGCAGTTCTTC.

The CDR3, as DNA: TGTGCCAGCAGCTTAGGTGGCAGGGGGTACGTAGACACTGAAGCTTTCTTT. This translates into CASSLGGRGYVDTEAFF. The J gene is TRBJ1-1, the V gene TRBV7-9, with TRBD1 matching over 7 bases. The CDR3 has 17 amino acids. The junction had 11 bases not matched to a gene; V was cut back by 1 base and J by 3 bases. Germline V gene lookup returns CDR1 SEHNR and CDR2 FQNEAQ (reference sequence).

This clone was observed once. The CDR3 sequence: CASSPQEQGNTGELFF. CDR3 in DNA: TGTGCCAGCTCACCCCAGGAACAGGGTAACACCGGGGAGCTGTTTTTT. The rearrangement links TRBV18 to TRBJ2-2; TRBD1 is a possible D gene (6 bases). Germline V gives CDR1 KGHSH, CDR2 LQKENI. V lost 3 bases to trimming and J lost 2 bases, with 13 bases between them. The CDR3 length is 16 residues.

The chain couples TRBV5-8 to TRBJ2-1; D possibly corresponds to TRBD1 (5 bases). Trimming pared 2 bases from V and 8 bases from J, leaving 11 bases between. CDR3 length equals 13 residues. Germline-derived CDR1 and CDR2 are SGHTS and YDEGEE. CDR3 sequence: CASSFKGQYEQFF. The CDR3, as DNA: TGTGCCAGCAGCTTTAAGGGGCAATATGAGCAGTTCTTC.

The chain's CDR3 is CASSLGAYGAGELFF. The DNA for the CDR3 is TGCGCCAGCAGCTTGGGAGCCTACGGGGCCGGGGAGCTGTTTTTT. V usage is TRBV5-1 and J usage is TRBJ2-2, with a possible D match to TRBD2 (5 bases). This CDR3 spans 15 amino acids. Between the trimmed V and J ends, which lost 0 bases and 6 bases, there was a span of 12 bases. CDR1 and CDR2 (germline): SGHRS, YFSETQ.

V and J are TRBV5-4 and TRBJ2-1; the D gene is possibly TRBD1 (5 bases). CDR1 is SGHNT, CDR2 YYREEE, per germline (reference sequence). V lost 0 bases to trimming and J lost 6 bases, with 7 bases between them. The CDR3 has 13 residues. The CDR3 DNA is TGTGCCAGCAGCTTGGGGCAGGGCAATGAGCAGTTCTTC. It yields the protein CASSLGQGNEQFF. Looking up the rest from reference TRBV5-4 and TRBJ2-1 gives the full variable domain: ETGVTQSPTHLIKTRGQQVTLRCSSQSGHNTVSWYQQALGQGPQFIFQYYREEENGRGNFPPRFSGLQFPNYSSELNVNALELDDSALYLCASSLGQGNEQFFGPGTRLTVL.

This clone was found once. The chain is built from TRBV30 and TRBJ1-5, with TRBD1 as a possible D gene (6 bases). V gave up 5 bases and J gave up 4 bases, with 12 bases separating them. The CDR3 runs 13 residues. Germline loops: CDR1 GTSNPN, CDR2 SVGIG (reference sequence). CDR3 DNA: TGTGCCTGGGGGAGCCAGGGGAATCAGCCCCAGCATTTT. Residues: CAWGSQGNQPQHF.

The V and J genes are TRBV4-1 and TRBJ2-5; D unresolved. Germline V lookup: CDR1 MGHRA, CDR2 YSYEKL. V lost 1 base, J lost 2 bases, and 5 bases lay in between. The CDR3 sequence is 13 residues long. CDR3 nucleotides: TGCGCCAGCAGCCAAGTAACACAAGAGACCCAGTACTTC. The encoded protein is CASSQVTQETQYF.